The clone carrying this TCR beta chain was counted many times. The antigen is undetermined. The data are from a study of T cell repertoires in cytomegalovirus infection. Study overall: Public TCR beta signatures indicated both CMV infection and matching HLA type. Study observations and caveats: Ex vivo responses were dominated by HLA-C-restricted CMV-specific TCR beta clonotypes. Summed frequency of public TCR beta families distinguished CMV carriers with the relevant HLA.

CDR3 length equals 15 residues. CDR1 and CDR2 (germline): SGHVS, FNYEAQ. J gave up 0 bases and V 5 bases, and 5 bases lay outside the gene matches. TCRdb ran MiXCR on the reads and lists one entry per CDR3 protein. This sample has a few hundred thousand distinct CDR3 sequences; around a sixth occur once, and the top ten carry approximately 12%. The sequenced sample consisted of PBMCs. The receptor comes from a human donor in good health (CMV status not recorded). Some clones in this sample may be carry-over from other donors' samples. The chain recombines TRBV7-6 with TRBJ1-1; 8 bases map to TRBD1. The CDR3, as DNA: TGTGCCAGCAGCCCCCCGACAGGGGTGAACACTGAAGCTTTCTTT. Amino acids: CASSPPTGVNTEAFF. The full variable domain, rest sourced from reference TRBV7-6 and TRBJ1-1, is GAGVSQSPRYKVTKRGQDVALRCDPISGHVSLYWYRQALGQGPEFLTYFNYEAQQDKSGLPNDRFSAERPEGSISTLTIQRTEQRDSAMYRCASSPPTGVNTEAFFGQGTRLTVV.